The 3 T cell receptor beta chains below were found in one sample sequenced in a study of cytomegalovirus exposure and HLA in healthy donors (dated by TCRdb to 2017 to 2019). The receptor library was made with the immunoSEQ multiplex PCR assay. TCRdb took over this immuneACCESS table, retaining in-frame rearrangements with V and J assigned. Such tables are incomplete; in checked studies, under half of the missing clones stem from an unresolved V gene, and the remainder is unexplained. A total of approximately 220,000 clones appear in this sample, just under 90% of them only once. The ten largest make up 2.6% of the sample. The material sequenced was PBMCs. The origin of the receptors is a man between 18 and 29 years old in good health and CMV-seronegative.

This clone has a single count. The chain carries TRBV28 and TRBJ1-2; D is unresolved. V was cut by 5 bases and J by 1 base, with 14 bases left in between. The V gene's germline CDR1 is MDHEN and CDR2 SYDVKM. This CDR3 contains 15 residues. The CDR3 region has the DNA TGTGCCAGCAGTCCCTACCGTCTGATTAACTATGGCTACACCTTC. Translation gives CASSPYRLINYGYTF.

V is TRBV4-1 and J is TRBJ1-1; D is unclear. Trimming removed 4 bases from V and 1 base from J, with 13 bases in between. The CDR3 loop spans 15 amino acids. Looked up from germline, CDR1 is MGHRA and CDR2 is YSYEKL. The CDR3: CASSPLPGGNTEAFF. The CDR3 bases are TGCGCCAGCAGCCCTTTACCCGGAGGGAACACTGAAGCTTTCTTT.

J is TRBJ2-7 and V is TRBV7-7; TRBD1 matches at 7 bases. Germline trimming cut 2 bases from V and 2 bases from J; bases unmatched to any gene: 12. This CDR3 is 17 amino acids long. Germline V gene lookup returns CDR1 SSHAT and CDR2 FNYEAQ (reference sequence). The CDR3 protein is CASSLSSVRTGTYEQYF. DNA of the CDR3: TGTGCCAGCAGCTTAAGTTCGGTCAGGACAGGCACCTACGAGCAGTACTTC.